This TCR beta chain was identified in a study of Graves' ophthalmopathy and Graves' hyperthyroidism. A single count supports this clonotype. Having ophthalmopathy, the donors showed moderate-to-severe activity, CAS ≥3 and NOSPECS ≥4, with disease lasting under 3 months. Exclusion applied to patients with other autoimmune diseases, uncontrolled infections, pregnancy or lactation. PBMCs stemmed from around 10 ml of fresh peripheral blood. RNA transcripts served as template for amplifying TCR beta CDR3 sequences. HTBI-primed first-round RT-PCR preceded second-round multiplex PCR. From the multiplex PCR reads, TCRdb called clonotypes with MiXCR, one entry per CDR3 protein. The table includes 300,000 to 350,000 distinct CDR3 sequences, around a sixth detected once. After removal of 7 bases from V and 5 bases from J, the junction contained 4 bases not matched to a gene. The CDR3 covers 12 residues. Germline V lookup: CDR1 MDHEN, CDR2 SYDVKM.

This receptor was obtained from an adult man with Graves' ophthalmopathy. The rearrangement links TRBV28 to TRBJ2-5; 7 bases line up with TRBD1. The sample consisted of peripheral blood. Here the CDR3 DNA reads TGTGCCAGCACCCTACAGGGGGAGACCCAGTACTTC. Amino acid sequence: CASTLQGETQYF.